The clone carrying this TCR beta chain was observed a handful of times. Its target is not known. TCRdb recomputed calls from the RT-PCR reads with MiXCR, one row per CDR3 protein. The sample consists of about 520,000 distinct CDR3 sequences, less than 7.5% of them appearing once. The entry originates in a study of response to subunit inactivated influenza vaccine. Study observations and caveats: T cells newly recruited by each seasonal influenza vaccination are few, the authors suggested.

Germline lookup yields CDR1 MDHEN and CDR2 SYDVKM. This CDR3 contains 14 residues. Trimming removed 4 bases from V and 3 bases from J, with 13 bases in between. The TCR sequence derives from a man aged 45 to 70 who received an inactivated influenza vaccine. The material sequenced was PBMCs from blood, taken around 2 years after vaccination. The chain employs TRBV28 and TRBJ2-7, with D tentatively TRBD1 (6 bases). CDR3 sequence: CASSSYRDFYEQYF. The CDR3 nucleotides read TGTGCCAGCAGTTCATACAGGGATTTCTACGAGCAGTACTTC.